This T cell receptor beta chain came from a study of shared clonotypes between healthy human individuals. Study-wide results and caveats: Several donors shared about 4.8% of their naive CD4 clonotypes.

V was trimmed by 1 base and J by 6 bases, leaving 7 bases between them. This CDR3 region has 12 residues. Germline V gene data show CDR1 as SGHAT and CDR2 as FQDESV (reference sequence). Worth noting for this clone: Its antigen is undetermined.

Everyone who donated was a Caucasian adult who lived in Nashville, Tennessee. This table comes from immunoSEQ multiplex PCR, and its TCRdb copy is limited to in-frame clones, with some not included. The repertoire includes 2 million to 3 million clones, under 95% of them detected once, and about 0.39% sits in the top ten. The sequencing input was naive CD4+ T cells from PBMCs. Stated subset: CD45RA+ positively selected. The chain links TRBV11-1 to TRBJ2-7; D perhaps matches TRBD1 (6 bases). This clonotype was sampled from a man aged 18 to 30 in good health. Some clones in this sample may be carry-over from other donors' samples. The CDR3 here is CASSLVGGEQYF. In nucleotides, the CDR3 is TGTGCCAGCAGCTTAGTAGGGGGCGAGCAGTACTTC.